This T cell receptor (beta chain) was sequenced in a study of beta chain features in type 1 diabetes. Study context: The patient and healthy donor groups were comparable for age, gender and cell yields.

Of the isolated RNA, all was reverse transcribed, and so the sequenced material was expressed TCRB transcripts. Naive, central memory and regulatory T cell samples averaged roughly 3.4 million immunoSEQ reads each. Profiled with immunoSEQ multiplex PCR; TCRdb holds only in-frame clones, not every one. The sample has around 260,000 clones; roughly 22% are singletons. The count of this clone is one. Its antigen is not known. Markers CD45RO/CCR7/CD25/CD127/CD95/CD27 served to sort CD4+ naive, central memory, regulatory and stem cell-like memory cells. Germline V gene lookup returns CDR1 MDHEN and CDR2 SYDVKM. Losses at the gene ends were 0 bases for V and 4 bases for J; bases not matched to a gene: 9. The CDR3 is made up of 17 amino acids. Study-wide points: The study found moderately but significantly shorter TCRB CDR3s in all four CD4+ subsets of Type 1 diabetes patients. Among patients, naive, central memory and Treg TCRB repertoires appeared more similar than among healthy donors.

This receptor was identified in a woman between 40 and 55 years old with type 1 diabetes. This chain links TRBV28 with TRBJ2-3, with TRBD2 matching over 8 bases. Source material: naive CD4+ T cells from blood. The CDR3 loop reads CASSLWGIAGRSDTQYF. The CDR3, as DNA: TGTGCCAGCAGTTTATGGGGGATAGCGGGACGGTCAGATACGCAGTATTTT.